This passage covers 14 T cell receptor beta chains from one sample sequenced in a study of blood T cell repertoires in COVID-19 (dated by TCRdb to about 2020). Libraries were constructed by the immunoSEQ multiplex PCR assay. TCRdb's version of the immuneACCESS table is confined to in-frame rearrangements and falls short of the full clone set. An unresolved V gene accounts for under half of the shortfall where checked; the remainder is of unknown origin. In all, the sample holds almost 80,000 clones, and around 83% of those were seen once. The ten largest clones capture around 36% of the sample. Input material: peripheral blood. Receptors originate from a woman aged 70-85 years with acute or convalescent COVID-19.

As to this clone: At one boundary the junction diverges from the germline segment, which might be a read error. The CDR3 nucleotides are TGTGCCCGCAGCCAGGTGTGGGGGGGGATTTCCCTTGGCTACACCTTC. Protein sequence: CARSQVWGGISLGYTF. The chain carries TRBV5-5 and TRBJ1-2, with a weak D call TRBD1 (5 bases). CDR3 length: 16 amino acids. CDR1 is SGHKS, CDR2 YYEKEE, per germline (reference sequence).

This chain links TRBV15 with TRBJ2-7, with 7 bases lining up with TRBD2. Germline V gene data show CDR1 as LNHNV and CDR2 as YYDKDF (reference sequence). CDR3 length equals 15 residues. J was trimmed by 9 bases and V by 0 bases; bases with no gene match: 11. CDR3 in DNA: TGTGCCACCAGCAGAGAGATGGGGGGGGTTGGCTTGCAGTACTTC. Protein sequence: CATSREMGGVGLQYF.

This sequence joins TRBV5-1 and TRBJ2-1; TRBD2 aligns across 10 bases. The CDR3 contains 16 residues. Germline CDR1 is SGHRS and CDR2 is YFSETQ. The V and J ends lost 0 bases and 4 bases, in that order; junction bases with no gene match: 4. CDR3 nucleotide sequence: TGCGCCAGCAGCTTGGGAACTAGCGGGACATACAATGAGCAGTTCTTC. It is translated as CASSLGTSGTYNEQFF.

V usage is TRBV6-5 and J usage is TRBJ1-5; D ambiguous. This CDR3 region has 15 residues. CDR1 is MNHEY and CDR2 is SVGAGI in the germline V gene. Trimming stripped 4 bases from V and 0 bases from J, with 10 bases between. CDR3 DNA sequence: TGTGCCAGCAGTTTGAACGGGAATAGCAATCAGCCCCAGCATTTT. Its translation: CASSLNGNSNQPQHF.

CDR3 in amino acids: CASSFFDWMADTQYF. The CDR3 DNA follows: TGTGCCAGCAGTTTCTTCGACTGGATGGCGGATACGCAGTATTTT. The chain has TRBV2 and TRBJ2-3; the D is unclear. The CDR3 consists of 15 residues. V gave up 5 bases and J gave up 6 bases, with 18 bases separating them. Looked up from germline, CDR1 is SNHLY and CDR2 is FYNNEI. Supplemented by reference TRBV2 and TRBJ2-3, the full variable domain reads EPEVTQTPSHQVTQMGQEVILRCVPISNHLYFYWYRQILGQKVEFLVSFYNNEISEKSEIFDDQFSVERPDGSNFTLKIRSTKLEDSAMYFCASSFFDWMADTQYFGPGTRLTVL.

J is TRBJ2-5 and V is TRBV3-1 (or the pseudogene TRBV3-2); 8 bases agree with TRBD1. The CDR3 has 15 residues. Per the germline V gene, CDR1 is LGHDT and CDR2 is YNNKEL (reference sequence). J was trimmed by 0 bases and V by 4 bases; bases with no gene match: 4. In nucleotides, the CDR3 is TGTGCCAGCAGCCGCCAGGACAGGGACCAAGAGACCCAGTACTTC. Its translation is CASSRQDRDQETQYF.

The chain links TRBV3-1 (or the pseudogene TRBV3-2) to TRBJ2-1; TRBD2 aligns across 7 bases. This CDR3 has 18 amino acids. CDR1 and CDR2 from the germline V gene are LGHDT and YNNKEL (reference sequence). Unmatched junction bases numbered 11, after V lost 3 bases and J lost 0 bases. Here the CDR3 DNA reads TGTGCCAGCAGCCATCGCCTTAGCGGGCCCTACTCCTACAATGAGCAGTTCTTC. This sequence encodes CASSHRLSGPYSYNEQFF.

The chain has TRBV6-6 and TRBJ1-5; a weak D match, TRBD1 (5 bases). This CDR3 spans 14 amino acids. The V end lost 5 bases, the J end lost 1 base, and 9 bases lay between the germline ends. Germline V gives CDR1 MNHNY, CDR2 SVGAGI (reference sequence). CDR3 region: CASSRTNSNQPQHF. Written as DNA, the CDR3 is TGTGCCAGCAGTCGGACAAACAGCAATCAGCCCCAGCATTTT.

The rearrangement uses TRBV6-5 and TRBJ2-1; 8 bases match TRBD2. The CDR3 covers 13 residues. The germline CDR1 and CDR2 sequences are MNHEY and SVGAGI. V lost 8 bases and J lost 7; bases outside the gene matches: 7. This CDR3 reads CASYTGGRNEQFF. The CDR3 bases are TGTGCCAGCTACACGGGAGGGCGTAATGAGCAGTTCTTC.

The V gene is TRBV27, the J gene TRBJ2-3, with TRBD1 matching 7 bases. In germline, CDR1 is MNHEY, CDR2 SMNVEV (reference sequence). This CDR3 comprises 16 residues. V lost 0 bases, J lost 4 bases, and 7 bases stayed unmatched. The CDR3 DNA follows: TGTGCCAGCAGTTTATCGGCAGGGGGTTTCCCAGATACGCAGTATTTT. The encoded protein is CASSLSAGGFPDTQYF.

The chain carries TRBV6-5 and TRBJ1-6; the match to TRBD1 covers 7 bases. The CDR3 contains 13 residues. CDR1 is MNHEY, CDR2 SVGAGI, per germline. Trimming took 7 bases from V and 10 from J; bases not matched to a gene: 7. In DNA, the CDR3 is TGTGCCAGCACCTCACAGGGGTCCTCACCCCTCCACTTT. This translates into CASTSQGSSPLHF.

This sequence joins TRBV27 and TRBJ2-2; a possible D gene is TRBD2 (7 bases). This CDR3 is built from 15 residues. Per germline, CDR1 MNHEY and CDR2 SMNVEV (reference sequence). The V and J ends lost 5 bases and 4 bases respectively, with 14 bases between them. The CDR3 reads CASSPSRGGTGELFF. CDR3 DNA sequence: TGTGCCAGCAGTCCCAGTAGGGGGGGCACCGGGGAGCTGTTTTTT.

The V and J genes are TRBV5-1 and TRBJ2-7; 7 bases agree with TRBD1. This CDR3 contains 14 residues. CDR1 and CDR2 from the germline V gene are SGHRS and YFSETQ. V was clipped by 0 bases and J by 7 bases; unmatched bases: 7. The CDR3, as DNA: TGCGCCAGCAGCTTGGCCCAGGGGGTCGGGGAGCAGTACTTC. It encodes CASSLAQGVGEQYF. The full variable domain, completed using reference TRBV5-1 and TRBJ2-7, is KAGVTQTPRYLIKTRGQQVTLSCSPISGHRSVSWYQQTPGQGLQFLFEYFSETQRNKGNFPGRFSGRQFSNSRSEMNVSTLELGDSALYLCASSLAQGVGEQYFGPGTRLTVT.

The chain recombines TRBV11-1 with TRBJ2-1; tentative D call: TRBD2 (6 bases). V lost 5 bases to trimming and J lost 6 bases, with 14 bases between them. This CDR3 comprises 14 residues. CDR1 and CDR2 (germline): SGHAT, FQDESV (reference sequence). CDR3: CASSPTLGGNEQFF. DNA of the CDR3: TGTGCCAGCAGCCCAACACTGGGAGGCAATGAGCAGTTCTTC.